This entry lists 14 T cell receptor beta chains sequenced from one sample in a study of blood T cell repertoires in COVID-19. Profiled with immunoSEQ multiplex PCR; TCRdb holds only in-frame clones, not every one. The table includes 90,000 to 120,000 clones, 88% detected once. Specimen: peripheral blood. The receptors were sampled from a man in his fifties or sixties with active or convalescent COVID-19.

The chain links TRBV18 to TRBJ2-1; 8 nucleotides align to TRBD2. There are 16 residues in the CDR3. V gave up 0 bases and J gave up 8 bases; unmatched junction bases: 9. CDR1 and CDR2 (germline): KGHSH, LQKENI. Here the CDR3 reads CASSPPGLAVSHEQFF. The CDR3 nucleotides read TGTGCCAGCTCACCACCAGGACTAGCAGTCTCACATGAGCAGTTCTTC.

This clone has a single count. V is TRBV7-2 and J is TRBJ2-3; TRBD2 is a possible D gene (5 bases). The V gene's germline CDR1 is SGHTA and CDR2 FQGNSA. Trimming took 2 bases from V and 4 from J, leaving 13 bases between them. The CDR3 extends over 15 amino acids. The CDR3, as DNA: TGTGCCAGCAGCTTAATCTTGGCGGGTGCAGATACGCAGTATTTT. It encodes CASSLILAGADTQYF.

The V gene is TRBV6-5, the J gene TRBJ1-4; 7 bases are a match to TRBD1. This CDR3 region has 14 residues. CDR1 MNHEY and CDR2 SVGAGI come from the germline V gene. The V segment lost 6 bases and the J segment 8 bases; nucleotides outside the gene matches: 9. The CDR3 sequence is CASSRTGGREKLFF. The CDR3 DNA sequence: TGTGCCAGCAGCAGGACAGGCGGTCGCGAAAAACTGTTTTTT.

Remarks on this clone: At the DNA level, this CDR3 is encoded by other sequences in the same sample as well. The chain couples TRBV29-1 to TRBJ2-2; 11 bases line up with TRBD1. CDR1 SQVTM and CDR2 ANQGSEA come from the germline V gene. J gave up 6 bases and V 6 bases, and 0 bases lay outside the gene matches. This CDR3 contains 12 residues. The CDR3 region has the DNA TGCAGCGTGGGACAGGGGGCCGGGGAGCTGTTTTTT. This gives the protein CSVGQGAGELFF.

V is TRBV7-2 and J is TRBJ2-1; TRBD2 matches at 7 bases. CDR3 length: 15 amino acids. Trimming removed 1 base from V and 0 bases from J; junction bases left unmatched: 0. Germline lookup yields CDR1 SGHTA and CDR2 FQGNSA. The CDR3, as DNA: TGTGCCAGCAGCTTAGGGGGGGGCTCCTACAATGAGCAGTTCTTC. This sequence encodes CASSLGGGSYNEQFF.

The V call is TRBV5-1, the J call TRBJ2-5; 9 bases are shared with TRBD1. The CDR3 extends over 15 amino acids. In germline, CDR1 is SGHRS, CDR2 YFSETQ. The V segment lost 4 bases and the J segment 3 bases; nucleotides outside the gene matches: 7. CDR3 in amino acids: CASSARGDREETQYF. The CDR3 region has the DNA TGCGCCAGCAGCGCCCGGGGGGACAGGGAAGAGACCCAGTACTTC. The entire variable domain, with the rest obtained from reference TRBV5-1 and TRBJ2-5, is as follows: KAGVTQTPRYLIKTRGQQVTLSCSPISGHRSVSWYQQTPGQGLQFLFEYFSETQRNKGNFPGRFSGRQFSNSRSEMNVSTLELGDSALYLCASSARGDREETQYFGPGTRLLVL.

The chain joins TRBV13 to TRBJ1-1, with 7 bases that match TRBD1. Germline V gene data show CDR1 as PRHDT and CDR2 as FYEKMQ (reference sequence). This CDR3 is built from 14 residues. Unmatched junction bases numbered 10, after V lost 1 base and J lost 11 bases. This chain's CDR3 is CASSLEPGRGDAFF. DNA for the CDR3: TGTGCCAGCAGCTTAGAGCCAGGCAGGGGGGATGCTTTCTTT.

The chain employs TRBV7-2 and TRBJ1-4, with a possible D match to TRBD1 (5 bases). Germline V gene lookup returns CDR1 SGHTA and CDR2 FQGNSA. The CDR3 loop spans 15 amino acids. Trimming removed 5 bases from V and 2 bases from J, with 12 bases in between. The CDR3 region is CASSPGRDTNEKLFF. As DNA, the CDR3 is TGTGCCAGCAGCCCAGGGCGAGACACTAATGAAAAACTGTTTTTT.

This clone was seen more than once but under ten times. The genes are TRBV24-1 and TRBJ2-1; tentative D call: TRBD1 (5 bases). Germline-derived CDR1 and CDR2 are KGHDR and SFDVKD. V was trimmed by 0 bases and J by 3 bases, leaving 14 bases between them. This CDR3 region has 17 residues. CDR3 sequence (DNA): TGTGCCACCAGTGATTTGACCCCAGGGCCACACTACAATGAGCAGTTCTTC. This encodes CATSDLTPGPHYNEQFF.

The V gene is TRBV5-5, the J gene TRBJ2-7; TRBD2 agrees at 10 bases. This CDR3 is built from 16 residues. After removal of 4 bases from V and 1 base from J, the junction contained 8 bases not matched to a gene. CDR1 is SGHKS and CDR2 is YYEKEE in the germline V gene (reference sequence). The CDR3 sequence: CASSTGWTSGSYEQYF. DNA of the CDR3: TGTGCCAGCAGCACTGGGTGGACTAGCGGTTCCTACGAGCAGTACTTC. Full variable domain (missing parts from reference TRBV5-5 and TRBJ2-7): DAGVTQSPTHLIKTRGQQVTLRCSPISGHKSVSWYQQVLGQGPQFIFQYYEKEERGRGNFPDRFSARQFPNYSSELNVNALLLGDSALYLCASSTGWTSGSYEQYFGPGTRLTVT.

This clone was recorded only once. J is TRBJ2-5 and V is TRBV28; 11 bases are shared with TRBD2. This CDR3 comprises 17 residues. The germline gives CDR1 MDHEN, CDR2 SYDVKM. With V trimmed by 5 bases and J by 6 bases, 14 bases remained unmatched. The DNA of the CDR3 is TGTGCCAGCAGTCTGGGACTAGCGGTTTCCCTGGGAAAGACCCAGTACTTC. Translated: CASSLGLAVSLGKTQYF.

This rearrangement joins TRBV28 to TRBJ1-1, with TRBD1 matching over 7 bases. The V gene's germline CDR1 is MDHEN and CDR2 SYDVKM. V lost 2 bases, J lost 8 bases, and 14 bases stayed unmatched. The CDR3 loop spans 16 amino acids. The CDR3 sequence is CASSLGGGFRGLEAFF. The CDR3 region has the DNA TGTGCCAGCAGTTTAGGAGGGGGCTTCAGGGGGTTGGAAGCTTTCTTT.

The chain links TRBV6-2 or TRBV6-3 to TRBJ2-3; D gene ambiguous. In germline, CDR1 is MNHEY, CDR2 SVGEGT. V was cut by 0 bases and J by 2 bases, with 12 bases left in between. The CDR3 is 16 amino acids. CDR3 coding DNA: TGTGCCAGCAGTTACTCTGCGCGGCTAGACACAGATACGCAGTATTTT. It is translated as CASSYSARLDTDTQYF.

The V and J genes are TRBV6-5 and TRBJ2-5, with TRBD2 matching over 7 bases. Trimming at V came to 6 bases and at J to 5 bases, leaving 6 bases not matched to a gene. Per germline, CDR1 MNHEY and CDR2 SVGAGI. The CDR3 contains 13 residues. The CDR3 region has the DNA TGTGCCAGCAGGAGACTAGCTCGGGAGACCCAGTACTTC. This translates into CASRRLARETQYF.